A single T cell receptor (beta chain) is shown here with its context. The target of this receptor is not known. No base quality information exists; no much larger clone differs at one position. This record comes from a study of CD8 T cells in ankylosing spondylitis (dated by TCRdb to 2017 to 2019). For the study in its entirety: The study set out to find disease-linked TCR variants by profiling T cell receptor beta repertoires in ankylosing spondylitis patients and healthy donors. The full study cohort was made up of approximately 24 ankylosing spondylitis patients and 95 to 130 healthy donors. Peripheral blood was sampled, and synovial fluid was also collected from ankylosing spondylitis patients. The research as a whole found: Blood from ankylosing spondylitis patients appeared to be characterized by a TCR beta motif composed of under 10 highly homologous amino acid variants. The disease-linked clones were reported as significantly enriched in matched synovial fluid samples from ankylosing spondylitis patients. Some TCR beta motif variants had previously been reported in synovial fluid and blood of reactive arthritis patients, which suggested common disease-initiation mechanisms. The disease-linked clones showed a CD8+ phenotype and occurred at relatively low frequencies in peripheral blood.

Instrument on record: Illumina HiSeq 2500. Quantitative 5'-RACE with molecular barcodes was used to prepare TCR beta libraries. The paper's data handling went like this. A new computational method based on a probabilistic model of VDJ rearrangement was used to identify disease-linked TCR variants. Starting from the raw public reads, TCRdb applied fastp trimming at Q25, assembled clones with MiXCR and retained in-frame beta chains. Each entry merges the rows of one CDR3 protein and shows their most common DNA and genes. What appears here as the V and J calls and clone size reflects TCRdb's work, not the paper's. Counted in this sample were a few hundred thousand distinct CDR3 sequences; about a fifth of them appeared once. The leading ten clones occupy approximately 15% of the sample. What was sequenced was blood, either unsorted or a sorted T cell fraction (not recorded which). The clonotype comes from a male donor with ankylosing spondylitis.

The CDR3: CASSSWDRIGNTIYF. The DNA sequence reads TGTGCCAGCAGCTCCTGGGACAGAATCGGAAACACCATATATTTT. The rearranged segments are TRBV7-2 and TRBJ1-3, and 7 bases in between align with TRBD1. Trimming accounts for 4 bases at V and 4 bases at J, while the number of junction bases matched to no gene is 7. Including the terminal cysteine and phenylalanine, the CDR3 comprises 15 residues. The read is trimmed to its CDR3 DNA, 45 bases read in frame from base 1. CDR1 and CDR2 are drawn from the germline V gene: SGHTA, FQGNSA.